A single T cell receptor beta chain is shown here with its context. Thyroid ultrasound and orbital computed tomography, with clinical symptoms and serum thyroxine and TRAb, informed diagnoses. What was amplified from RNA transcripts were TCR beta CDR3 regions. The study used the HTBI primer set for a first-round RT-PCR of the TCR CDR3. TCRdb recomputed calls from the multiplex PCR reads with MiXCR, one row per CDR3 protein. The sample consists of a few hundred thousand distinct CDR3 sequences, about 20% of them appearing once. This sample is drawn from a study of T cells in Graves' hyperthyroidism and ophthalmopathy. Sequences were obtained from blood. The sequence was obtained from a man aged 30 to 45 with Graves' ophthalmopathy.

In DNA form, the CDR3 reads TGCGCCAGCAGCCCGGGACAGGTGGTGGGTGAAAAACTGTTTTTT. It translates to CASSPGQVVGEKLFF. The chain joins TRBV5-1 to TRBJ1-4; TRBD1 agrees at 8 bases. Germline CDR1 SGHRS, CDR2 YFSETQ. The junction had 9 bases not matched to a gene; V was cut back by 4 bases and J by 7 bases. This CDR3 spans 15 amino acids.